Described below is a single T cell receptor beta chain sequence and its context. This sample was taken from a study of blood T cell repertoires in COVID-19. Study context: The United States, Italy and Spain provided the acute and convalescent COVID-19 samples. Sample material is recorded as cDNA or gDNA derived from T cells, B-cell-depleted T cells, or PBMCs.

There are 15 residues in the CDR3. V was clipped by 5 bases and J by 6 bases; unmatched bases: 10. Germline assignment: CDR1 MDHEN and CDR2 SYDVKM. Per the original methods: Estimation of nucleated cell counts was performed using reference gene primer amplification. Assay used: immunoSEQ multiplex PCR; TCRdb lists only in-frame clones, some missing. V, J and clone size are those of that table, while D and trimming were read from the DNA. The sample has hundreds of thousands of clones, around 87% seen once. This chain joins TRBV28 and TRBJ2-3; the match to TRBD2 covers 8 bases. The sequence came from a man in his fifties or sixties who had recovered from COVID-19. Sequenced material: peripheral blood. The CDR3 sequence: CASSELSGGVDTQYF. CDR3 in DNA: TGTGCCAGCAGTGAACTAAGCGGGGGCGTGGATACGCAGTATTTT.